These T cell receptor beta chains were read from a single sample in a study of OX40 agonist ivuxolimab in advanced cancers. Sequencing was performed with immunoSEQ multiplex PCR; in TCRdb, only in-frame clones are kept and a portion is missing. The sample lists 80,000 to 85,000 clones, about 86% occurring once. Sample: CD4+ or CD8+ T cells sorted from blood, taken in a trial of the OX40 agonist ivuxolimab. The receptors stem from an adult with an advanced solid tumor such as melanoma, head and neck, liver or kidney cancer. CDR3s include the opening cysteine and the closing phenylalanine or tryptophan. A row's size may be missing; if present it is once, few, many or a size class.

CDR3,V,size,J
CASSATGDTEAFF,TRBV7-9,NA,TRBJ1-1
CASSPKGNYEQYF,TRBV18,few,TRBJ2-7
CASSSRRRLRNTEAFF,TRBV27,NA,TRBJ1-1
CASSATRNTEAFF,TRBV14,NA,TRBJ1-1
CASSARLNTEAFF,TRBV9,NA,TRBJ1-1
CASSLARDRADTQYF,TRBV5-1,NA,TRBJ2-3
CAWMTGVNYGYTF,TRBV30,few,TRBJ1-2
CASIQGGTYSYEQYF,TRBV6-1,NA,TRBJ2-7
CASSARGTGANVLTF,TRBV6-1,NA,TRBJ2-6
CASGLRTSGGQSSYNEQFF,TRBV12-5,NA,TRBJ2-1
CASSLGTVHEQYF,TRBV7-9,NA,TRBJ2-7
CAWRQGSNEKLFF,TRBV30,once,TRBJ1-4
CASSFGGEQFF,TRBV7-9,NA,TRBJ2-1
CASSPVGGSYNEQFF,TRBV14,NA,TRBJ2-1
CASSLVGGSANYGYTF,TRBV7-9,once,TRBJ1-2
CAWSRGQGAGNEQFF,TRBV30,NA,TRBJ2-1
CASSLERANNEQFF,TRBV7-2,NA,TRBJ2-1
CASSPGMENIQYF,TRBV2,NA,TRBJ2-4
CASSRLQDSGEQYF,TRBV27,NA,NA
CASQPLSRGYGNTIYF,TRBV19,NA,TRBJ1-3
CASSPSGQGTYEQYF,TRBV5-5,NA,TRBJ2-7
CASSEFGTVLGYTF,TRBV25-1,NA,TRBJ1-2
CASNLQGVGASPLHF,TRBV6-6,NA,TRBJ1-6
CASILQGPYYGYTF,TRBV6-1,NA,TRBJ1-2
CASSLRDPTDTQYF,TRBV7-2,NA,TRBJ2-3
CASSRRQANTGELFF,TRBV7-9,NA,TRBJ2-2
CASRGTAANYGYTF,TRBV27,once,TRBJ1-2
CASTPEGTGANVLTF,TRBV6-5,few,TRBJ2-6
CASSFTGNDEKLFF,TRBV5-6,NA,TRBJ1-4
CATSRENRGSETQYF,TRBV15,many,TRBJ2-5
CSVAWTPTNEKLFF,TRBV29-1,NA,TRBJ1-4
CASRHSTGSGTEAFF,TRBV5-1,NA,TRBJ1-1
CASSPAQRSTYEQYF,TRBV18,NA,TRBJ2-7
CASSLFGTRGETQYF,TRBV5-1,NA,TRBJ2-5
CASSPPARVETQYF,TRBV18,NA,TRBJ2-5
CASRDSSGNTIYF,TRBV27,NA,TRBJ1-3
CASSLVSYNEQFF,TRBV11-3,NA,TRBJ2-1
CAWSGRSSLLNTEAFF,TRBV30,NA,TRBJ1-1
CASSLAPGSPDTQYF,TRBV5-1,NA,TRBJ2-3
CASSLGQGKAAEQYF,TRBV4-1,NA,TRBJ2-7
CASSSGTGYTEAFF,TRBV18,NA,TRBJ1-1